The 10 T cell receptor beta chains below were found in one sample sequenced in a study of cytomegalovirus exposure and HLA in healthy donors. The PCR employed 60 Vbeta primers together with 13 Jbeta primers. Generated by immunoSEQ multiplex PCR, the TCRdb table keeps only in-frame clones and is missing some. Of about 87,000 clones detected, around 70% appear once; the ten largest clones hold about a fifth. Sequenced: PBMCs. These receptors came from a man aged 30 to 39 in good health and CMV-seropositive.

The gene calls are TRBV5-6 and TRBJ2-4; 7 bases fit TRBD1. Losses at the gene ends were 6 bases for V and 7 bases for J; bases not matched to a gene: 10. CDR3 length: 14 residues. Looked up from germline, CDR1 is SGHDT and CDR2 is YYEEEE. Written as DNA, the CDR3 is TGTGCCAGCACCATGGGGCAGGGGGTGAACATTCAGTACTTC. This sequence encodes CASTMGQGVNIQYF. Complete variable domain (other parts from reference TRBV5-6 and TRBJ2-4): DAGVTQSPTHLIKTRGQQVTLRCSPKSGHDTVSWYQQALGQGPQFIFQYYEEEERQRGNFPDRFSGHQFPNYSSELNVNALLLGDSALYLCASTMGQGVNIQYFGAGTRLSVL.

The gene calls are TRBV20-1 and TRBJ2-1; tentative D call: TRBD1 (5 bases). The CDR3 runs to 10 residues. Per the germline V gene, CDR1 is DFQATT and CDR2 is SNEGSKA (reference sequence). CDR3 region: CTAGAREQFF. The CDR3 region has the DNA TGCACCGCTGGGGCTCGTGAGCAGTTCTTC.

V and J are TRBV9 and TRBJ1-2; TRBD1 matches at 7 bases. CDR3 length equals 15 residues. V lost 1 base, J lost 4 bases, and 7 bases stayed unmatched. Germline lookup yields CDR1 SGDLS and CDR2 YYNGEE. The CDR3 here is CASSVQGTAGYGYTF. In nucleotides, the CDR3 is TGTGCCAGCAGCGTACAGGGGACAGCTGGCTATGGCTACACCTTC.

CDR3 sequence (DNA): TGTGCCAGCAGCGTTAGCGGGGGGACCGGGGAGCTGTTTTTT. This sequence encodes CASSVSGGTGELFF. The V and J genes are TRBV9 and TRBJ2-2; 10 nucleotides line up with TRBD2. This CDR3 comprises 14 residues. Germline CDR1 SGDLS, CDR2 YYNGEE. The V and J ends lost 2 bases and 5 bases, in that order; junction bases with no gene match: 0.

The chain has TRBV7-7 and TRBJ1-1; D unresolved. Trimming removed 4 bases from V and 0 bases from J, with 6 bases in between. Germline lookup yields CDR1 SSHAT and CDR2 FNYEAQ (reference sequence). The CDR3 sequence is 13 residues long. Written as DNA, the CDR3 is TGTGCCAGCAGCTCGACACTGAACACTGAAGCTTTCTTT. It specifies CASSSTLNTEAFF. Filled out from reference TRBV7-7 and TRBJ1-1, the complete variable domain reads GAGVSQSPRYKVTKRGQDVTLRCDPISSHATLYWYQQALGQGPEFLTYFNYEAQPDKSGLPSDRFSAERPEGSISTLTIQRTEQRDSAMYRCASSSTLNTEAFFGQGTRLTVV.

The chain is built from TRBV5-1 and TRBJ2-3, with D possibly being TRBD1 (6 bases). CDR3 length equals 16 residues. The germline V gene encodes CDR1 SGHRS and CDR2 YFSETQ. The V gene lost 0 bases and the J gene lost 5 bases, with 16 bases spanning the gap. The CDR3 region is CASSLARGSVIDTQYF. The CDR3 coding sequence is TGCGCCAGCAGCTTGGCCAGGGGAAGCGTTATAGATACGCAGTATTTT.

This chain uses TRBV28 with TRBJ2-1, with 11 bases lining up with TRBD2. V lost 6 bases, J lost 4 bases, and 8 bases stayed unmatched. This CDR3 is built from 16 residues. Germline V gene sequence: CDR1 MDHEN, CDR2 SYDVKM. CDR3 sequence (DNA): TGTGCCAGCAGGGACACTAGCGGGAGAACTTACAATGAGCAGTTCTTC. Translation: CASRDTSGRTYNEQFF. Based on the CDR3 plus reference TRBV28 and TRBJ2-1, the full variable domain is DVKVTQSSRYLVKRTGEKVFLECVQDMDHENMFWYRQDPGLGLRLIYFSYDVKMKEKGDIPEGYSVSREKKERFSLILESASTNQTSMYLCASRDTSGRTYNEQFFGPGTRLTVL.

The chain has TRBV27 and TRBJ1-2, with no clear D. Trimming cost V 2 bases and J 2 bases, with 6 bases left between them. Germline values: CDR1 MNHEY, CDR2 SMNVEV (reference sequence). The CDR3 extends over 13 amino acids. CDR3 DNA sequence: TGTGCCAGCAGTTTAGGGAGGAACTATGGCTACACCTTC. Its translation is CASSLGRNYGYTF.

The V and J genes are TRBV10-1 and TRBJ2-1; D is unclear. V lost 0 bases and J lost 6, with 9 bases in between. Germline CDR1 and CDR2: WNHNN and SYGVQD (reference sequence). CDR3 length: 14 amino acids. CDR3 region: CASSESPTVNEQFF. The CDR3 DNA reads as TGCGCCAGCAGTGAGTCTCCAACAGTCAATGAGCAGTTCTTC.

The CDR3 coding sequence is TGTGCCAGCAGCCAGAGATGGGGCCCAGAGACCCAGTACTTC. This encodes CASSQRWGPETQYF. This chain joins TRBV14 and TRBJ2-5; a weak D match, TRBD1 (5 bases). V shed 3 bases and J shed 4 bases, with 12 bases lying between them. Germline V CDR1 and CDR2: SGHDN, FVKESK. The CDR3 has 14 amino acids. The whole variable domain, filled in from reference TRBV14 and TRBJ2-5, reads EAGVTQFPSHSVIEKGQTVTLRCDPISGHDNLYWYRRVMGKEIKFLLHFVKESKQDESGMPNNRFLAERTGGTYSTLKVQPAELEDSGVYFCASSQRWGPETQYFGPGTRLLVL.